Each of the 30 T cell receptor beta chains below was sequenced from the same sample in a study of blood T cell repertoires in COVID-19. Libraries were prepared by immunoSEQ multiplex PCR; TCRdb keeps only in-frame clonotypes and omits some of them. There are about 300,000 clones in the sample; approximately 88% occur only once, and under 2% lies in the top ten. The sequenced material came from peripheral blood. These receptors all come from a woman in her twenties or thirties with COVID-19, enrolled during active disease.

This chain links TRBV6-2 or TRBV6-3 with TRBJ2-1; D might be TRBD1 (6 bases). V lost 6 bases and J lost 8, with 11 bases in between. The CDR3 is made up of 12 amino acids. Germline V gene sequence: CDR1 MNHEY, CDR2 SVGEGT. CDR3 amino acids: CASSPGTHEQFF. CDR3 nucleotide sequence: TGTGCCAGCAGCCCCGGGACACATGAGCAGTTCTTC.

The V gene is TRBV2, the J gene TRBJ2-4; 7 bases map to TRBD1. This CDR3 contains 15 residues. Per germline, CDR1 SNHLY and CDR2 FYNNEI. V shed 4 bases, J shed 1 base, and the junction held 4 bases outside the gene matches. CDR3 sequence: CASSGQGTAKNIQYF. The CDR3 DNA sequence: TGTGCCAGCAGTGGACAGGGTACTGCCAAAAACATTCAGTACTTC.

The gene calls are TRBV5-1 and TRBJ2-3; 10 bases are a match to TRBD2. This CDR3 comprises 14 residues. From germline, CDR1 is SGHRS and CDR2 YFSETQ. The trim removed 4 bases at V and 6 bases at J, leaving 5 bases unmatched. The CDR3 DNA follows: TGCGCCAGCAGCCGTACTAGCGGGGTTGATACGCAGTATTTT. Amino acid sequence: CASSRTSGVDTQYF.

CDR3 nucleotides: TGTGCCAGCAGCGCAGTCCTGGGACTGGGCACAGATACGCAGTATTTT. It is translated as CASSAVLGLGTDTQYF. The chain uses TRBV9 and TRBJ2-3, with TRBD2 as a possible D gene (6 bases). Between the trimmed V and J ends, which lost 3 bases and 1 base, there was a span of 15 bases. Germline CDR1 and CDR2: SGDLS and YYNGEE. The CDR3 runs to 16 residues.

This clone has a single count. V and J are TRBV19 and TRBJ1-5, with 7 bases aligning to TRBD1. V lost 7 bases to trimming and J lost 3 bases; unmatched junction nucleotides: 9. CDR1 and CDR2 (germline): LNHDA, SQIVND (reference sequence). CDR3 length: 15 amino acids. DNA for the CDR3: TGTGCCAGTACCCCTTGGGGGACAGACAATCAGCCCCAGCATTTT. Translation gives CASTPWGTDNQPQHF.

The J gene is TRBJ2-7, the V gene TRBV5-1; maybe TRBD2 (6 bases). V was clipped by 0 bases and J by 5 bases, with 12 bases between them. This CDR3 contains 14 residues. In germline, CDR1 is SGHRS, CDR2 YFSETQ. The CDR3 bases are TGCGCCAGCAGCTTGGGCCGGGGGTTCCACGAGCAGTACTTC. Protein product: CASSLGRGFHEQYF.

The rearrangement uses TRBV5-4 and TRBJ1-2, with D maybe TRBD1 (6 bases). CDR1 is SGHNT and CDR2 is YYREEE in the germline V gene (reference sequence). The CDR3 covers 16 residues. Deletions cut 6 bases from V and 3 bases from J, with 21 bases between. The CDR3 sequence: CASTYSRDTHDYGYTF. The CDR3 DNA reads TGTGCCAGCACCTACTCTCGGGACACCCACGACTATGGCTACACCTTC.

The rearrangement links TRBV2 to TRBJ1-2; D gene unclear. The CDR3 covers 14 residues. Germline V gives CDR1 SNHLY, CDR2 FYNNEI. Trimming stripped 4 bases from V and 4 bases from J, with 13 bases between. The CDR3 region has the DNA TGTGCCAGCAGTGGAGTCGAATCCGGCTATGGCTACACCTTC. Amino acids: CASSGVESGYGYTF.

The V gene is TRBV2, the J gene TRBJ1-5; D gene ambiguous. This CDR3 has 15 residues. Trimming shortened V by 9 bases and J by 0 bases, and 15 bases separated the two germline ends. CDR1 is SNHLY, CDR2 FYNNEI, per germline. CDR3 nucleotide sequence: TGTGCCAGTTCAACAGAATTTTATAGCAATCAGCCCCAGCATTTT. Encoded protein: CASSTEFYSNQPQHF.

The chain couples TRBV29-1 to TRBJ1-1; D possibly corresponds to TRBD1 (6 bases). The germline CDR1 and CDR2 sequences are SQVTM and ANQGSEA. Trimming took 3 bases from V and 6 from J, leaving 20 bases between them. This CDR3 has 15 amino acids. CDR3 nucleotides: TGCAGCGTTGACCGAGTGGGAGCCAGGGGTGCTGAAGCTTTCTTT. It yields the protein CSVDRVGARGAEAFF.

This rearrangement joins TRBV9 to TRBJ2-2, with 10 bases lining up with TRBD2. Losses at the gene ends were 0 bases for V and 2 bases for J; bases not matched to a gene: 7. This CDR3 region has 18 residues. Germline CDR1 reads SGDLS; CDR2 reads YYNGEE. The CDR3 sequence: CASSVGGLAGANTGELFF. In nucleotides, the CDR3 is TGTGCCAGCAGCGTAGGCGGCCTAGCGGGGGCTAACACCGGGGAGCTGTTTTTT.

This chain links TRBV7-8 with TRBJ2-2; TRBD1 aligns across 7 bases. The CDR3 is 16 amino acids. Unmatched junction bases numbered 10, after V lost 5 bases and J lost 4 bases. CDR1 is SGHVS and CDR2 is FQNEAQ in the germline V gene. CDR3 amino acids: CASSRYEGAGTGELFF. Here the CDR3 DNA reads TGTGCCAGCAGCCGCTACGAGGGGGCGGGCACCGGGGAGCTGTTTTTT.

The chain employs TRBV7-3 and TRBJ1-1; no clear D gene. The germline V and J ends were trimmed by 4 bases and 1 base, with 13 bases remaining between them. Looked up from germline, CDR1 is SGHTA and CDR2 is FQGTGA. The CDR3 runs to 15 residues. This chain's CDR3 is CASSSTGSANTEAFF. For the CDR3, the DNA is TGTGCCAGCAGCTCAACCGGCAGCGCGAACACTGAAGCTTTCTTT.

The chain is built from TRBV9 and TRBJ2-1, with 7 positions matching TRBD2. This CDR3 has 13 amino acids. V shed 4 bases, J shed 8 bases, and the junction held 6 bases outside the gene matches. Germline V gives CDR1 SGDLS, CDR2 YYNGEE. In nucleotides, the CDR3 is TGTGCCAGCAGCCCCTTCCGGGGGGATGAGCAGTTCTTC. Encoded protein: CASSPFRGDEQFF.

The V gene is TRBV6-1, the J gene TRBJ2-3; a possible D gene is TRBD2 (5 bases). The CDR3 sequence is 14 residues long. Germline assignment: CDR1 MNHNS and CDR2 SASEGT. V lost 3 bases, J lost 0 bases, and 7 bases lay in between. The chain's CDR3 is CASSEAGSTDTQYF. The CDR3 DNA reads as TGTGCCAGCAGTGAGGCGGGTAGCACAGATACGCAGTATTTT.

The chain combines TRBV19 with TRBJ1-2; tentatively, D is TRBD1 (5 bases). Trimming removed 3 bases from V and 10 bases from J, with 18 bases in between. Germline CDR1 and CDR2: LNHDA and SQIVND (reference sequence). The length of the CDR3 is 14 residues. The DNA of the CDR3 is TGTGCCAGTAGTATTTCGGGGGACGAGAGGGACTACACCTTC. As protein: CASSISGDERDYTF.

The chain has TRBV2 and TRBJ1-1; D is uncertain. This CDR3 spans 11 amino acids. From germline, CDR1 is SNHLY and CDR2 FYNNEI. Trimming removed 7 bases at V and 10 bases at J, with 13 bases between. The CDR3 spells CASTLERRAFF. In nucleotides, the CDR3 is TGTGCCAGCACCTTAGAGAGGAGAGCTTTCTTT. The variable domain in full, completed from reference TRBV2 and TRBJ1-1, reads EPEVTQTPSHQVTQMGQEVILRCVPISNHLYFYWYRQILGQKVEFLVSFYNNEISEKSEIFDDQFSVERPDGSNFTLKIRSTKLEDSAMYFCASTLERRAFFGQGTRLTVV.

The rearrangement links TRBV10-3 to TRBJ2-5, with 11 bases identical to TRBD2. With 5 bases clipped from V and 2 bases from J, the junction kept 7 bases outside the gene matches. This CDR3 contains 16 residues. Germline V lookup: CDR1 ENHRY, CDR2 SYGVKD. CDR3 in DNA: TGTGCCATCAGTCTAGGGACTAGCGGCTCGCAAGAGACCCAGTACTTC. Translated, it gives CAISLGTSGSQETQYF.

This clone was detected once. The chain couples TRBV5-1 to TRBJ2-3, with a weak D call TRBD1 (6 bases). Germline CDR1 is SGHRS and CDR2 is YFSETQ. V lost 2 bases and J 5 bases, leaving 18 bases between the germline ends. This CDR3 has 16 amino acids. CDR3 protein: CASSFQTGSWVDTQYF. DNA of the CDR3: TGCGCCAGCAGCTTCCAAACAGGGAGTTGGGTAGATACGCAGTATTTT.

This clone showed up just a few times. This sample also contains other DNA sequences that code for the same CDR3. In DNA, the CDR3 is TGTGCCAGCAGCTTAACCGGGACAGCTAACTCTGGAAACACCATATATTTT. This codes for CASSLTGTANSGNTIYF. V usage is TRBV7-2 and J usage is TRBJ1-3; 7 bases are a match to TRBD1. Germline V gives CDR1 SGHTA, CDR2 FQGNSA. CDR3 length equals 17 residues. With 2 bases clipped from V and 0 bases from J, the junction kept 7 bases outside the gene matches. Using reference TRBV7-2 and TRBJ1-3 for the parts outside the CDR3, the full variable domain is GAGVSQSPSNKVTEKGKDVELRCDPISGHTALYWYRQSLGQGLEFLIYFQGNSAPDKSGLPSDRFSAERTGGSVSTLTIQRTQQEDSAVYLCASSLTGTANSGNTIYFGEGSWLTVV.

This chain uses TRBV9 with TRBJ2-7, with a tentative D call TRBD1 (5 bases). The CDR3 has 14 residues. Trimming stripped 3 bases from V and 3 bases from J, with 13 bases between. In germline, CDR1 is SGDLS, CDR2 YYNGEE. DNA for the CDR3: TGTGCCAGCAGCGAGGGGCCCGGCCACTACGAGCAGTACTTC. Translating it yields CASSEGPGHYEQYF.

V gene TRBV30 combines with J gene TRBJ1-2; possible D gene TRBD1, 5 bases. This CDR3 region has 12 residues. The V gene's germline CDR1 is GTSNPN and CDR2 SVGIG (reference sequence). Trimming shortened V by 1 base and J by 6 bases, and 9 bases separated the two germline ends. The CDR3 DNA reads TGTGCCTGGAGTGAACAGGATAATGGCTACACCTTC. It codes for CAWSEQDNGYTF.

The J gene is TRBJ1-4, the V gene TRBV20-1, with a possible D match to TRBD1 (6 bases). The CDR3 length is 10 residues. The germline gives CDR1 DFQATT, CDR2 SNEGSKA (reference sequence). The V end lost 6 bases, the J end lost 10 bases, and 9 bases lay between the germline ends. This CDR3 is CSAKGGKLFF. The CDR3 nucleotides are TGCAGTGCAAAAGGGGGAAAACTGTTTTTT.

The rearrangement links TRBV4-1 to TRBJ2-1, with TRBD2 matching over 8 bases. The junction had 8 bases not matched to a gene; V was cut back by 2 bases and J by 5 bases. Germline V gives CDR1 MGHRA, CDR2 YSYEKL. This CDR3 region has 16 residues. The CDR3 region has the DNA TGCGCCAGCAGCCAACGTCAAAGCGGGGGCCACAATGAGCAGTTCTTC. It translates to CASSQRQSGGHNEQFF.

This sequence joins TRBV7-2 and TRBJ1-2; 9 bases agree with TRBD1. V lost 5 bases and J lost 2; bases outside the gene matches: 9. Germline CDR1 reads SGHTA; CDR2 reads FQGNSA. The length of the CDR3 is 16 residues. CDR3 in DNA: TGTGCCAGCAGCAGACGGACAGGGGCAGCGAACTATGGCTACACCTTC. Translation gives CASSRRTGAANYGYTF.

The chain couples TRBV7-8 to TRBJ2-7, with a weak D call TRBD1 (6 bases). The CDR3 consists of 15 residues. Trimming cost V 2 bases and J 3 bases, with 14 bases left between them. Germline V gene lookup returns CDR1 SGHVS and CDR2 FQNEAQ. The CDR3 here is CASSLRSGDRYEQYF. The CDR3 coding sequence is TGTGCCAGCAGCTTACGGTCAGGGGATCGCTACGAGCAGTACTTC.

This chain joins TRBV18 and TRBJ2-2; D is uncertain. The CDR3 runs to 15 residues. Germline CDR1 and CDR2: KGHSH and LQKENI. The V gene lost 3 bases and the J gene lost 1 base, with 9 bases spanning the gap. The CDR3 region is CASSPQTENTGELFF. CDR3 coding DNA: TGTGCCAGCTCACCTCAGACTGAGAACACCGGGGAGCTGTTTTTT.

The V gene is TRBV27, the J gene TRBJ1-6; D gene unclear. The CDR3 loop spans 14 amino acids. CDR1 MNHEY and CDR2 SMNVEV come from the germline V gene (reference sequence). V was pared by 4 bases and J by 10 bases, with 14 bases between. Here the CDR3 DNA reads TGTGCCAGCAGTTCTCCGATTAGGCGGTCACCCCTCCACTTT. Protein sequence: CASSSPIRRSPLHF.

The rearrangement links TRBV4-1 to TRBJ2-5; TRBD2 aligns across 8 bases. CDR1 MGHRA and CDR2 YSYEKL come from the germline V gene. CDR3 length: 16 amino acids. The J segment lost 4 bases and the V segment lost 1 base, leaving 8 bases of the junction unmatched. The CDR3 loop is CASSQGGSGALETQYF. The CDR3 DNA follows: TGCGCCAGCAGCCAAGGGGGTAGCGGGGCCTTAGAGACCCAGTACTTC.

V gene TRBV5-6 combines with J gene TRBJ1-2; TRBD1 agrees at 8 bases. CDR3 length: 15 amino acids. V shed 1 base and J 2 bases; nucleotides not matched to a gene: 4. CDR1 SGHDT and CDR2 YYEEEE come from the germline V gene. CDR3: CASSLYRGRNYGYTF. For the CDR3, the DNA is TGTGCCAGCAGCTTGTACAGGGGGAGGAACTATGGCTACACCTTC.